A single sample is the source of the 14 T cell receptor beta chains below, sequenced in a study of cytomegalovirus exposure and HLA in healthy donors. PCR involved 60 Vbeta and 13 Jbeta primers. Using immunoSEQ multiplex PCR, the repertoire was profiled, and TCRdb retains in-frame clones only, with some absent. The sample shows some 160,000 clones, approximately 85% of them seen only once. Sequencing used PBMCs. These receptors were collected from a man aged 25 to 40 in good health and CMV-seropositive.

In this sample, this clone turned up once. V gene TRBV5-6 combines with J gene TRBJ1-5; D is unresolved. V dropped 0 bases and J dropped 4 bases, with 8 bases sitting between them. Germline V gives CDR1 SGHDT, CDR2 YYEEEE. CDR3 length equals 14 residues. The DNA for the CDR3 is TGTGCCAGCAGCTTGGGGTTCAGGAATCAGCCCCAGCATTTT. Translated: CASSLGFRNQPQHF.

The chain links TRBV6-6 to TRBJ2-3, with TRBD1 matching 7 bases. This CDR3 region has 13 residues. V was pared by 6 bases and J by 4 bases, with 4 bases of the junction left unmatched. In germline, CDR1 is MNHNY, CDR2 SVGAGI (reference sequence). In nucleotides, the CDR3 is TGTGCCAGCAGCCTCGGACAGGCAGATACGCAGTATTTT. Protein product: CASSLGQADTQYF.

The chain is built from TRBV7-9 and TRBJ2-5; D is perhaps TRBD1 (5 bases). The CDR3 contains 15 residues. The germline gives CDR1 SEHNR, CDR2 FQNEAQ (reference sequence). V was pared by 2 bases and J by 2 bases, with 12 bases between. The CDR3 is CASSLFGGAQETQYF. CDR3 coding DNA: TGTGCCAGCAGCTTATTCGGTGGGGCTCAAGAGACCCAGTACTTC. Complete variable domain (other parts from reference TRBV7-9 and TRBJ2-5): DTGVSQNPRHKITKRGQNVTFRCDPISEHNRLYWYRQTLGQGPEFLTYFQNEAQLEKSRLLSDRFSAERPKGSFSTLEIQRTEQGDSAMYLCASSLFGGAQETQYFGPGTRLLVL.

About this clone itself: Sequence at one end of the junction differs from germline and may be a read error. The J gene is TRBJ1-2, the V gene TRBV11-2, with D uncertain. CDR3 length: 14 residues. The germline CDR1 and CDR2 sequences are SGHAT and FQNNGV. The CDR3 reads CASSLKLDGSTTAF. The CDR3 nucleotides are TGTGCCAGCAGCTTAAAGCTAGATGGCTCTACTACGGCCTTC.

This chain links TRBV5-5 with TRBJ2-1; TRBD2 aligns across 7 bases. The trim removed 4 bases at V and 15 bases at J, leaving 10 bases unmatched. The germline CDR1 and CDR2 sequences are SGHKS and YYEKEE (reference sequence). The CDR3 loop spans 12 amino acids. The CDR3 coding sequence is TGTGCCAGCAGCCCTGGGCGGGAGAGAGGGTTCTTC. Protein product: CASSPGRERGFF.

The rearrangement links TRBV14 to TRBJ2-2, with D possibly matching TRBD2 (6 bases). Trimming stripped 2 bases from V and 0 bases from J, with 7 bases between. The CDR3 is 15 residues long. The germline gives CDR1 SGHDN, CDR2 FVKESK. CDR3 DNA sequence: TGTGCCAGCAGCCAACAGCGGGCGAACACCGGGGAGCTGTTTTTT. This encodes CASSQQRANTGELFF.

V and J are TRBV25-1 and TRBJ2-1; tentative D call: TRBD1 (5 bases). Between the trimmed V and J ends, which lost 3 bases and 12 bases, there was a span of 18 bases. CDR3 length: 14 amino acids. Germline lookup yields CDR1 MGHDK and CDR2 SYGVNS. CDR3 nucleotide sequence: TGTGCCAGCAGTGACTTTAGCCCAGGGCGGTGGCAGTTCTTC. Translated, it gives CASSDFSPGRWQFF.

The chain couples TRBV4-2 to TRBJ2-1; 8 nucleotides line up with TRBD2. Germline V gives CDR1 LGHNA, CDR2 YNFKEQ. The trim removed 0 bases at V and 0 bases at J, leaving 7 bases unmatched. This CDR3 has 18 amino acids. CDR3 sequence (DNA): TGTGCCAGCAGCCAAGATGAGCTAGCGGGTAGCTCCTACAATGAGCAGTTCTTC. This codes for CASSQDELAGSSYNEQFF.

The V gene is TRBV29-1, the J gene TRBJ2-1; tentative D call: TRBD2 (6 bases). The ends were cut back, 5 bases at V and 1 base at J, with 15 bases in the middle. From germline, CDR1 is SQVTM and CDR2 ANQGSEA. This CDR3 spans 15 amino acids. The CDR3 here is CSVFGRDSSYNEQFF. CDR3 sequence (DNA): TGCAGCGTTTTTGGTCGGGACTCTTCCTACAATGAGCAGTTCTTC.

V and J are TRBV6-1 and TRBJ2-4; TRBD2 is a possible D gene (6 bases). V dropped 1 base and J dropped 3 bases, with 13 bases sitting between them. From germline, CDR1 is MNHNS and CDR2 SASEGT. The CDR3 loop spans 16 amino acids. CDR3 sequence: CASSEDGGNGKNIQYF. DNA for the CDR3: TGTGCCAGCAGTGAAGACGGCGGGAATGGCAAAAACATTCAGTACTTC.

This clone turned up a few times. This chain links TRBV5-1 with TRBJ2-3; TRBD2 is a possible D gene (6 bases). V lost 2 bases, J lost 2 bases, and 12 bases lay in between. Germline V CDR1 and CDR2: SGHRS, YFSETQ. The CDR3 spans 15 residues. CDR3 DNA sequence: TGCGCCAGCAGCTTCCTGAGACTAGACACAGATACGCAGTATTTT. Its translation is CASSFLRLDTDTQYF.

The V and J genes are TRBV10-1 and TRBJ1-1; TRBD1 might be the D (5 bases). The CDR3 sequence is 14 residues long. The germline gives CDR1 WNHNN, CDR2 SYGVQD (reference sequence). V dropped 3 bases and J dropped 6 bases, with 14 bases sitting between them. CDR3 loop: CASSEGFGHPEAFF. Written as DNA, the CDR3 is TGCGCCAGCAGTGAAGGGTTCGGACATCCTGAAGCTTTCTTT.

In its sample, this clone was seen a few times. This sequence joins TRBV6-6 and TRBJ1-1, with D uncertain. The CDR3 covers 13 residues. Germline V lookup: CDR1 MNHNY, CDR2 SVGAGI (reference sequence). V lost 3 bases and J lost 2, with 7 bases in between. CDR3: CASSYTPNTEAFF. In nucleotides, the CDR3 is TGTGCCAGCAGTTATACTCCTAACACTGAAGCTTTCTTT.

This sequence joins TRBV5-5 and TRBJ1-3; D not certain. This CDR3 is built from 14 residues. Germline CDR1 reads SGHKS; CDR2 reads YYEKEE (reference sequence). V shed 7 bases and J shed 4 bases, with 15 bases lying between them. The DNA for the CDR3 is TGTGCCAGCGGAGCCCTTTTAGACGGAAACACCATATATTTT. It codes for CASGALLDGNTIYF.